One sample yielded the 30 T cell receptor beta chains listed below, sequenced in a study of blood T cell repertoires in COVID-19. Sequencing used immunoSEQ multiplex PCR; TCRdb keeps in-frame clones, though not all of them. Of around 350,000 clones listed, around 87% are singletons. Input material: peripheral blood. These receptors all stem from a human donor in a cohort sampled during active COVID-19.

The chain couples TRBV3-1 (or the pseudogene TRBV3-2) to TRBJ2-5; D perhaps matches TRBD1 (6 bases). Germline V gene data show CDR1 as LGHDT and CDR2 as YNNKEL (reference sequence). Trimming took 4 bases from V and 6 from J, leaving 15 bases between them. This CDR3 is built from 14 residues. The CDR3: CASSLNYRVKTQYF. CDR3 DNA sequence: TGTGCCAGCAGCCTAAACTACAGGGTTAAGACCCAGTACTTC.

This chain uses TRBV12-3 or TRBV12-4 with TRBJ2-7; D is uncertain. This CDR3 spans 11 amino acids. The germline V and J ends were trimmed by 6 bases and 4 bases, with 7 bases remaining between them. CDR3 loop: CASSEQYEQYF. CDR3 bases: TGTGCCAGCAGCGAACAATACGAGCAGTACTTC.

The V call is TRBV30, the J call TRBJ2-5, with 7 bases matching TRBD2. The ends lost 3 bases at V and 1 base at J; junction bases unmatched: 8. CDR1 is GTSNPN, CDR2 SVGIG, per germline (reference sequence). The CDR3 contains 15 residues. In DNA form, the CDR3 reads TGTGCCTGGAGAAGAAGGGAGGGGCTCCAAGAGACCCAGTACTTC. Amino acids: CAWRRREGLQETQYF.

The chain uses TRBV10-3 and TRBJ2-7, with 10 bases identical to TRBD1. Germline-derived CDR1 and CDR2 are ENHRY and SYGVKD. V trimming: 8 bases; J trimming: 12 bases; junction bases outside the gene matches: 10. The length of the CDR3 is 12 residues. CDR3 DNA: TGTGCCATCCGACCGGGACAGGGGTGGCCGTACTTC. This translates into CAIRPGQGWPYF.

CDR3 DNA: TGCGCCAGCAGCCAAGATACTAGCGGGAGCACAGATACGCAGTATTTT. This gives the protein CASSQDTSGSTDTQYF. The chain uses TRBV4-1 and TRBJ2-3; 9 nucleotides line up with TRBD2. The V segment lost 0 bases and the J segment 0 bases; nucleotides outside the gene matches: 1. Germline lookup yields CDR1 MGHRA and CDR2 YSYEKL. This CDR3 has 16 amino acids.

The chain has TRBV7-9 and TRBJ1-2; D possibly corresponds to TRBD1 (5 bases). CDR3 length: 13 amino acids. V lost 8 bases to trimming and J lost 2 bases, with 12 bases between them. Per germline, CDR1 SEHNR and CDR2 FQNEAQ (reference sequence). In DNA form, the CDR3 reads TGTGCCAGCGGTCCAAAGGGGAACTATGGCTACACCTTC. This translates into CASGPKGNYGYTF.

The V call is TRBV5-1, the J call TRBJ2-7, with 9 bases identical to TRBD2. There are 14 residues in the CDR3. The V segment lost 7 bases and the J segment 4 bases; nucleotides outside the gene matches: 9. Germline loops: CDR1 SGHRS, CDR2 YFSETQ. The CDR3 sequence is CASGGGTSSYEQYF. The CDR3 DNA sequence: TGCGCCAGCGGAGGGGGGACTAGCTCTTACGAGCAGTACTTC.

V usage is TRBV18 and J usage is TRBJ1-2; TRBD1 is a possible D gene (6 bases). CDR3 length: 14 residues. Germline CDR1 reads KGHSH; CDR2 reads LQKENI. The V gene lost 3 bases and the J gene lost 3 bases, with 11 bases spanning the gap. CDR3: CASSPAGVDYGYTF. The CDR3 coding sequence is TGTGCCAGCTCACCGGCAGGGGTGGACTATGGCTACACCTTC.

The gene calls are TRBV5-1 and TRBJ2-5; the match to TRBD1 covers 11 bases. The CDR3 extends over 16 amino acids. V lost 0 bases to trimming and J lost 5 bases; unmatched junction nucleotides: 6. Germline V gene sequence: CDR1 SGHRS, CDR2 YFSETQ. CDR3 protein: CASSLEGTGGWETQYF. Written as DNA, the CDR3 is TGCGCCAGCAGCTTGGAGGGGACAGGGGGTTGGGAGACCCAGTACTTC.

The CDR3 sequence: CAWSVGQGKGYTF. The CDR3 nucleotides are TGTGCCTGGAGTGTCGGGCAGGGGAAAGGCTACACCTTC. The chain links TRBV30 to TRBJ1-2; D might be TRBD1 (6 bases). Germline loops: CDR1 GTSNPN, CDR2 SVGIG (reference sequence). Trimming removed 0 bases at V and 8 bases at J, with 13 bases between. The CDR3 is 13 amino acids.

The chain carries TRBV2 and TRBJ1-5; D ambiguous. Germline values: CDR1 SNHLY, CDR2 FYNNEI. The CDR3 loop spans 11 amino acids. V lost 6 bases to trimming and J lost 9 bases, with 9 bases between them. CDR3 nucleotides: TGTGCCAGCAGGGAAACGGGGCCCCAGCATTTT. It translates to CASRETGPQHF.

This clone showed up just once. The chain carries TRBV7-2 and TRBJ2-3, with 7 bases lining up with TRBD2. This CDR3 comprises 15 residues. Germline CDR1 reads SGHTA; CDR2 reads FQGNSA. V lost 5 bases and J lost 5; bases outside the gene matches: 10. As DNA, the CDR3 is TGTGCCAGCAGCCCCCGGGCGGCGGGGGTAGATACGCAGTATTTT. Translation: CASSPRAAGVDTQYF.

This sequence joins TRBV23-1 and TRBJ2-5; 8 positions match TRBD1. TRBV23-1 is filed as an ORF, its function uncertain. V gave up 0 bases and J gave up 3 bases; unmatched junction bases: 6. This CDR3 contains 16 residues. CDR3: CASSQSVTGEEETQYF. In DNA form, the CDR3 reads TGCGCCAGCAGTCAATCGGTGACAGGGGAGGAAGAGACCCAGTACTTC.

The chain recombines TRBV28 with TRBJ2-1; 7 bases line up with TRBD1. From germline, CDR1 is MDHEN and CDR2 SYDVKM. There are 15 residues in the CDR3. The V and J ends lost 2 bases and 3 bases, in that order; junction bases with no gene match: 4. CDR3 residues: CASSLLGDSYNEQFF. The CDR3 bases are TGTGCCAGCAGTTTACTGGGGGACAGCTACAATGAGCAGTTCTTC.

This clone was detected ten times or more. This chain uses TRBV19 with TRBJ2-1; TRBD1 agrees at 7 bases. V lost 11 bases to trimming and J lost 0 bases; unmatched junction nucleotides: 4. Germline loops: CDR1 LNHDA, CDR2 SQIVND (reference sequence). The CDR3 spans 13 residues. The CDR3 DNA reads as TGTGCCGCCGGGACAGACTCCTACAATGAGCAGTTCTTC. Encoded protein: CAAGTDSYNEQFF.

This chain links TRBV2 with TRBJ1-6, with D unclear. The V end was cut by 4 bases, the J end by 2 bases, with 12 bases between. Germline V CDR1 and CDR2: SNHLY, FYNNEI. This CDR3 is 16 amino acids long. In nucleotides, the CDR3 is TGTGCCAGCAGTGGAGAATTGGGCCCCTATAATTCACCCCTCCACTTT. Amino acids: CASSGELGPYNSPLHF.

The chain joins TRBV7-9 to TRBJ2-7; 10 bases are a match to TRBD1. The CDR3 sequence is 14 residues long. V dropped 5 bases and J dropped 5; count of bases not matched to a gene: 6. Germline lookup yields CDR1 SEHNR and CDR2 FQNEAQ (reference sequence). CDR3 residues: CASSTGQGRNEQYF. CDR3 coding DNA: TGTGCCAGCAGCACGGGACAGGGGAGGAACGAGCAGTACTTC.

The chain recombines TRBV10-1 with TRBJ2-5; 8 bases are shared with TRBD1. The CDR3 is 14 amino acids. V shed 6 bases, J shed 7 bases, and the junction held 10 bases outside the gene matches. CDR1 WNHNN and CDR2 SYGVQD come from the germline V gene (reference sequence). The CDR3 protein is CASSPRGGQGTQYF. The CDR3 coding sequence is TGCGCCAGCAGCCCTAGGGGAGGACAGGGGACCCAGTACTTC.

The V and J genes are TRBV6-4 and TRBJ1-2; unclear D gene. The CDR3 consists of 17 residues. Germline CDR1 reads MRHNA; CDR2 reads SNTAGT. Trimming took 5 bases from V and 9 from J, leaving 28 bases between them. CDR3 region: CASSRPPDKVRRRSYTF. The DNA for the CDR3 is TGTGCCAGCAGTCGCCCACCCGACAAGGTAAGAAGAAGGAGCTACACCTTC.

The V and J genes are TRBV6-5 and TRBJ2-2, with D perhaps matching TRBD1 (5 bases). The V end was cut by 5 bases, the J end by 9 bases, with 7 bases between. The germline V gene encodes CDR1 MNHEY and CDR2 SVGAGI. The CDR3 is 11 amino acids. CDR3 loop: CASSQGRELFF. DNA of the CDR3: TGTGCCAGCAGTCAGGGTAGGGAGCTGTTTTTT.

The chain joins TRBV5-1 to TRBJ2-5; D unresolved. V was shortened by 4 bases and J by 1 base, with 8 bases between the two germline ends. The CDR3 is 13 residues long. CDR1 SGHRS and CDR2 YFSETQ come from the germline V gene. CDR3 nucleotide sequence: TGCGCCAGCAGCCGAGACTCCCAAGAGACCCAGTACTTC. It codes for CASSRDSQETQYF.

The chain combines TRBV6-6 with TRBJ2-5, with D maybe TRBD2 (6 bases). V was clipped by 2 bases and J by 2 bases, with 12 bases between them. Germline loops: CDR1 MNHNY, CDR2 SVGAGI (reference sequence). The CDR3 is 15 amino acids. As DNA, the CDR3 is TGTGCCAGCAGTTACCGAACCGGGAGACAAGAGACCCAGTACTTC. Translated: CASSYRTGRQETQYF.

V and J are TRBV11-1 and TRBJ2-1, with D possibly being TRBD1 (5 bases). Between the trimmed V and J ends, which lost 0 bases and 7 bases, there was a span of 13 bases. The CDR3 totals 15 residues. The germline V gene has CDR1 SGHAT and CDR2 FQDESV (reference sequence). CDR3 sequence: CASSLAAGWWNEQFF. The CDR3 bases are TGTGCCAGCAGCTTAGCGGCAGGGTGGTGGAATGAGCAGTTCTTC.

This sequence joins TRBV11-3 and TRBJ2-7; D possibly corresponds to TRBD2 (5 bases). Trimming removed 5 bases from V and 3 bases from J, with 11 bases in between. CDR3 length: 13 amino acids. From germline, CDR1 is SGHNT and CDR2 YENEEA. CDR3: CASSPGLNYEQYF. In nucleotides, the CDR3 is TGTGCCAGCAGCCCAGGACTGAACTACGAGCAGTACTTC.

This clone has more than one count but fewer than ten. The chain joins TRBV25-1 to TRBJ1-2; D possibly corresponds to TRBD1 (5 bases). The CDR3 contains 14 residues. Trimming left V 2 bases short and J 6 bases short, with 13 bases between. Germline values: CDR1 MGHDK, CDR2 SYGVNS. CDR3 residues: CASSEVFQGDGYTF. Written as DNA, the CDR3 is TGTGCCAGCAGTGAAGTCTTCCAGGGTGATGGCTACACCTTC.

This clone was seen only a few times. The J gene is TRBJ2-7, the V gene TRBV28; the D gene is possibly TRBD2 (5 bases). Trimming removed 3 bases at V and 1 base at J, with 10 bases between. Germline V gene sequence: CDR1 MDHEN, CDR2 SYDVKM. The CDR3 consists of 14 residues. The CDR3 bases are TGTGCCAGCAGTTTGCGGGCGCTGTCCTACGAGCAGTACTTC. The encoded protein is CASSLRALSYEQYF.

This rearrangement joins TRBV6-1 to TRBJ1-2; D is uncertain. Germline-derived CDR1 and CDR2 are MNHNS and SASEGT. CDR3 size: 15 residues. V gave up 0 bases and J gave up 1 base, with 9 bases separating them. The CDR3 sequence is CASSEALVVNYGYTF. Here the CDR3 DNA reads TGTGCCAGCAGTGAAGCGCTAGTAGTTAACTATGGCTACACCTTC.

V is TRBV15 and J is TRBJ2-7, with 12 bases lining up with TRBD2. V was clipped by 1 base and J by 7 bases; unmatched bases: 5. CDR1 and CDR2 from the germline V gene are LNHNV and YYDKDF (reference sequence). The CDR3 totals 15 residues. The CDR3 sequence is CATSRVGLAGQEQYF. The CDR3 region has the DNA TGTGCCACCAGCAGAGTTGGACTAGCGGGACAAGAGCAGTACTTC.

V gene TRBV29-1 combines with J gene TRBJ1-2; D perhaps matches TRBD1 (6 bases). Trimming took off 6 bases at V and 4 bases at J, with 9 bases between the two ends. This CDR3 is 11 amino acids long. CDR1 is SQVTM, CDR2 ANQGSEA, per germline. DNA of the CDR3: TGCAGCGTCGACAGGTCCTATGGCTACACCTTC. Its translation: CSVDRSYGYTF.

The CDR3 DNA is TGTGCCAGCTCACCCGTCGGGGGTGAGACCCAGTACTTC. This codes for CASSPVGGETQYF. The V and J genes are TRBV18 and TRBJ2-5, with D tentatively TRBD2 (6 bases). Germline V CDR1 and CDR2: KGHSH, LQKENI. The CDR3 covers 13 residues. Trimming removed 3 bases from V and 5 bases from J, with 10 bases in between.